The sequence of this T cell receptor beta chain was determined in a study of identical twins. V lost 3 bases and J 0 bases, leaving 20 bases between the germline ends. The CDR3 spans 18 residues. Germline V lookup: CDR1 MGHRA, CDR2 YSYEKL. This clonotype was observed a handful of times. Each CDR3 protein is one row after TCRdb ran MiXCR on the 5' RACE reads. The sample records some 900,000 distinct CDR3 sequences, more than 9% being singletons. The same data also contributed to another study, on yellow fever vaccine responses in identical twins.

The chain uses TRBV4-1 and TRBJ1-2; D is ambiguous. The TCR originated in a woman aged 18-29 years in good health. The sequencing sample was made of PBMCs. The CDR3 reads CASSQFRAKGSSNYGYTF. The CDR3 DNA is TGCGCCAGCAGCCAGTTTAGGGCTAAAGGATCCTCTAACTATGGCTACACCTTC.